This TCR beta chain stems from a study of T cell responses to AZD1222 COVID-19 vaccine. Assay used: immunoSEQ multiplex PCR; TCRdb lists only in-frame clones, some missing. The repertoire holds more than 95,000 clones, over 90% seen once, with roughly 5% in the top ten. The CDR3 contains 15 residues. V trimming: 4 bases; J trimming: 1 base; junction bases outside the gene matches: 6. CDR1 is MDHEN and CDR2 is SYDVKM in the germline V gene. The sample consisted of peripheral blood, taken on day 0 of AZD1222 vaccination. The V gene is TRBV28, the J gene TRBJ1-1, with 7 bases aligning to TRBD1. The receptor's source is an adult in good health. The CDR3 spells CASSSEGGANTEAFF. As DNA, the CDR3 is TGTGCCAGCAGTTCGGAAGGGGGCGCGAACACTGAAGCTTTCTTT.